This section outlines one TCR beta chain sequence together with its context. Its target is unknown. This sample was taken from a study of identifying expanded T cells in peripheral blood. The repertoire was sequenced with immunoSEQ multiplex PCR; TCRdb's copy has only in-frame clones and lacks some. The top ten clones hold 15% to 20% of a sample with about 78,000 clones, 70% to 90% of them seen once. No infections or other immune events were documented during collection. Study-wide findings and caveats: Differentially abundant clones: approximately 1.3 between replicates, about 16 at approximately 14 days, 18 to 20 at four.

This TCR was sampled from a person aged 18-70 years in good health. The material sequenced was blood.

The CDR3 DNA sequence: TGTGCCAGCCGGGACTTCTCCTACGAGCAGTACTTC. This codes for CASRDFSYEQYF. The V gene is TRBV19, the J gene TRBJ2-7; tentative D call: TRBD2 (6 bases). This CDR3 spans 12 amino acids. CDR1 and CDR2 (germline): LNHDA, SQIVND (reference sequence). Between the trimmed V and J ends, which lost 9 bases and 0 bases, there was a span of 9 bases.